These 23 T cell receptor beta chains share one sample of origin, sequenced in a study of blood T cell repertoires in COVID-19. Some clones are missing from TCRdb's copy, which holds only in-frame ones; the method was immunoSEQ multiplex PCR. The table records about 280,000 clones, 65% to 90% of them present only once. The sample taken for sequencing was peripheral blood. The receptor set was obtained from a human donor in a cohort sampled during active COVID-19.

The chain carries TRBV19 and TRBJ2-5; a possible D gene is TRBD2 (6 bases). V gave up 4 bases and J gave up 1 base, with 10 bases separating them. CDR1 LNHDA and CDR2 SQIVND come from the germline V gene (reference sequence). This CDR3 comprises 14 residues. CDR3 in amino acids: CASSRTGAQETQYF. The CDR3, as DNA: TGTGCCAGTAGTAGGACGGGAGCCCAAGAGACCCAGTACTTC.

The J gene is TRBJ1-1, the V gene TRBV4-2; D not resolved. Per the germline V gene, CDR1 is LGHNA and CDR2 is YNFKEQ. This CDR3 is 12 amino acids long. V dropped 0 bases and J dropped 8 bases, with 7 bases sitting between them. The CDR3 DNA is TGTGCCAGCAGCCAAGATAAGACAGAAGCTTTCTTT. Amino acids: CASSQDKTEAFF.

The CDR3 region has the DNA TGTGCCAGCAGCTTAAGGACAGGTAGTCGAGAGACCCAGTACTTC. Protein sequence: CASSLRTGSRETQYF. This sequence joins TRBV7-2 and TRBJ2-5, with 7 bases lining up with TRBD1. CDR1 and CDR2 from the germline V gene are SGHTA and FQGNSA. The CDR3 is made up of 15 amino acids. The junction had 7 bases not matched to a gene; V was cut back by 2 bases and J by 4 bases.

The chain carries TRBV4-2 and TRBJ2-6; 9 nucleotides align to TRBD1. The CDR3 consists of 19 residues. V was clipped by 0 bases and J by 2 bases; unmatched bases: 8. The germline CDR1 and CDR2 sequences are LGHNA and YNFKEQ. CDR3 in amino acids: CASSQDRDRVKTGANVLTF. The CDR3 nucleotides are TGTGCCAGCAGCCAAGACCGGGACAGGGTAAAAACTGGGGCCAACGTCCTGACTTTC.

The chain employs TRBV6-6 and TRBJ2-7; 7 nucleotides agree with TRBD2. Germline CDR1 MNHNY, CDR2 SVGAGI (reference sequence). The CDR3 loop spans 14 amino acids. V shed 7 bases, J shed 0 bases, and the junction held 6 bases outside the gene matches. This CDR3 reads CASNPGGISYEQYF. The CDR3 region has the DNA TGTGCCAGCAACCCGGGAGGTATCTCCTACGAGCAGTACTTC.

In its sample, this clone was seen once. The CDR3 loop is CASSRYFGDEKLFF. CDR3 DNA: TGTGCCAGCAGCCGGTATTTTGGAGATGAAAAACTGTTTTTT. The chain has TRBV6-5 and TRBJ1-4, with D unresolved. V gave up 6 bases and J gave up 6 bases, with 14 bases separating them. The V gene's germline CDR1 is MNHEY and CDR2 SVGAGI. The CDR3 loop spans 14 amino acids.

This clone was detected only once. V is TRBV18 and J is TRBJ1-1; 12 bases map to TRBD1. Per germline, CDR1 KGHSH and CDR2 LQKENI. CDR3 length: 15 residues. The trim removed 3 bases at V and 2 bases at J, leaving 1 base unmatched. The chain's CDR3 is CASSPGTGGNTEAFF. The CDR3 DNA follows: TGTGCCAGCTCACCGGGGACAGGGGGCAACACTGAAGCTTTCTTT.

CDR3 in DNA: TGTGCCAGCAGCGACACTAGCGGGAGGGGGTACAATGAGCAGTTCTTC. As protein: CASSDTSGRGYNEQFF. The J gene is TRBJ2-1, the V gene TRBV9; TRBD2 aligns across 13 bases. The germline CDR1 and CDR2 sequences are SGDLS and YYNGEE. Trimming cost V 3 bases and J 4 bases; bases outside gene matches: 4. The CDR3 spans 16 residues.

The V and J genes are TRBV12-3 or TRBV12-4 and TRBJ1-6; D possibly corresponds to TRBD1 (5 bases). The CDR3 runs to 13 residues. V dropped 6 bases and J dropped 7 bases, with 10 bases sitting between them. The CDR3 region is CASSLDRNSPLHF. The CDR3 nucleotides are TGTGCCAGCAGCCTTGACAGAAATTCACCCCTCCACTTT.

The V call is TRBV7-8, the J call TRBJ2-1, with D unclear. The CDR3 runs to 16 residues. The germline gives CDR1 SGHVS, CDR2 FQNEAQ. V lost 1 base to trimming and J lost 0 bases, with 10 bases between them. Here the CDR3 DNA reads TGTGCCAGCAGCTTAGTGGGCCCAAGCTCCTACAATGAGCAGTTCTTC. It translates to CASSLVGPSSYNEQFF.

The CDR3 DNA follows: TGTGCCAGCTCGCCAGACAGGCGAGGAAACACCATATATTTT. Translating gives CASSPDRRGNTIYF. The J gene is TRBJ1-3, the V gene TRBV18; the D gene is possibly TRBD1 (6 bases). V was shortened by 6 bases and J by 4 bases, with 13 bases between the two germline ends. The CDR3 length is 14 residues. Germline CDR1 is KGHSH and CDR2 is LQKENI. The full variable domain, its missing parts supplied by reference TRBV18 and TRBJ1-3, is NAGVMQNPRHLVRRRGQEARLRCSPMKGHSHVYWYRQLPEEGLKFMVYLQKENIIDESGMPKERFSAEFPKEGPSILRIQQVVRGDSAAYFCASSPDRRGNTIYFGEGSWLTVV.

This clone was picked up one time. The rearrangement links TRBV11-3 to TRBJ2-2; D perhaps matches TRBD1 (6 bases). The CDR3 sequence is 13 residues long. CDR1 and CDR2 from the germline V gene are SGHNT and YENEEA. V was trimmed by 5 bases and J by 5 bases, leaving 9 bases between them. CDR3 residues: CASSHTGTGELFF. DNA for the CDR3: TGTGCCAGCAGCCACACAGGGACCGGGGAGCTGTTTTTT.

This clone was counted a few times. This sequence joins TRBV19 and TRBJ1-6; 10 positions match TRBD1. V trimming: 0 bases; J trimming: 6 bases; junction bases outside the gene matches: 23. This CDR3 is built from 23 residues. Germline V gene sequence: CDR1 LNHDA, CDR2 SQIVND (reference sequence). The CDR3 DNA is TGTGCCAGTAGTATAGACCCCTCTCTGCCCCGGGACAGGGGCCCCTTCTTTAATTCACCCCTCCACTTT. It translates to CASSIDPSLPRDRGPFFNSPLHF.

The table lists this clone with a few counts. CDR3 DNA: TGTGCTAGTGGCCCCCACGGAGACAATGAGCAGTTCTTC. Its protein is CASGPHGDNEQFF. The V and J genes are TRBV12-5 and TRBJ2-1; no reliable D call. V lost 6 bases, J lost 5 bases, and 11 bases lay in between. The CDR3 length is 13 residues. Looked up from germline, CDR1 is LGHNT and CDR2 is FRNRAP. The whole variable domain, remainder taken from reference TRBV12-5 and TRBJ2-1, is DARVTQTPRHKVTEMGQEVTMRCQPILGHNTVFWYRQTMMQGLELLAYFRNRAPLDDSGMPKDRFSAEMPDATLATLKIQPSEPRDSAVYFCASGPHGDNEQFFGPGTRLTVL.

The V and J genes are TRBV4-3 and TRBJ1-2; D gene ambiguous. Germline-derived CDR1 and CDR2 are LGHNA and YSLEER. CDR3 length: 15 residues. The V and J ends lost 1 base and 0 bases respectively, with 9 bases between them. The CDR3 DNA follows: TGCGCCAGCAGCCAAGGACAAGCAGCTAACTATGGCTACACCTTC. It encodes CASSQGQAANYGYTF.

The rearrangement joins TRBV2 to TRBJ2-2; 9 positions agree with TRBD2. Germline CDR1 is SNHLY and CDR2 is FYNNEI. V dropped 6 bases and J dropped 6; count of bases not matched to a gene: 8. CDR3 size: 15 residues. Here the CDR3 DNA reads TGTGCCAGCAGAGTCGTCCTAGCGGGACCCGGGGAGCTGTTTTTT. It encodes CASRVVLAGPGELFF.

The sample holds a few counts of this clone. This chain links TRBV7-8 with TRBJ2-1, with 12 nucleotides matching TRBD2. The germline gives CDR1 SGHVS, CDR2 FQNEAQ. J gave up 1 base and V 5 bases, and 21 bases lay outside the gene matches. The CDR3 is made up of 22 amino acids. CDR3 sequence (DNA): TGTGCCAGCAGCCAGACGGCTAGCGGGAGGGCCGGGGGCCTTTCTTCCTACAATGAGCAGTTCTTC. Translation gives CASSQTASGRAGGLSSYNEQFF.

The J gene is TRBJ2-7, the V gene TRBV4-3; D is uncertain. This CDR3 is 15 amino acids long. Germline CDR1 LGHNA, CDR2 YSLEER. V was clipped by 0 bases and J by 3 bases, with 12 bases between them. CDR3 sequence reads: CASSQDLAFHYEQYF. The DNA of the CDR3 is TGCGCCAGCAGCCAAGATTTAGCCTTCCACTACGAGCAGTACTTC.

The chain employs TRBV29-1 and TRBJ1-2; 8 positions match TRBD1. CDR1 is SQVTM and CDR2 is ANQGSEA in the germline V gene. This CDR3 contains 11 residues. With V trimmed by 8 bases and J by 6 bases, 5 bases remained unmatched. CDR3 residues: CSIRTGNGYTF. CDR3 coding DNA: TGCAGCATCCGGACAGGGAATGGCTACACCTTC.

This clone was observed a handful of times. The chain recombines TRBV28 with TRBJ2-7; 7 bases are a match to TRBD1. The CDR3 contains 14 residues. The ends lost 6 bases at V and 1 base at J; junction bases unmatched: 6. From germline, CDR1 is MDHEN and CDR2 SYDVKM. CDR3 DNA sequence: TGTGCCAGCAGCCCCGGACAGGTTTCCTACGAGCAGTACTTC. As protein: CASSPGQVSYEQYF.

As to this clone: Other DNA sequences of this sample code for an identical CDR3. J is TRBJ1-5 and V is TRBV27, with D uncertain. Trimming pared 8 bases from V and 2 bases from J, leaving 7 bases between. CDR1 and CDR2 from the germline V gene are MNHEY and SMNVEV (reference sequence). The length of the CDR3 is 12 residues. CDR3 in amino acids: CASGGGNQPQHF. CDR3 sequence (DNA): TGTGCCAGCGGCGGTGGCAATCAGCCCCAGCATTTT.

The genes are TRBV11-2 and TRBJ1-5; D is uncertain. The CDR3 sequence is 15 residues long. Looked up from germline, CDR1 is SGHAT and CDR2 is FQNNGV. The V end was cut by 0 bases, the J end by 5 bases, with 11 bases between. The CDR3 nucleotides are TGTGCCAGCAGCTTAGATGGGAGGCAGTATCAGCCCCAGCATTTT. It yields the protein CASSLDGRQYQPQHF.

This clone has only a few counts. V and J are TRBV14 and TRBJ1-6; TRBD1 matches 7 bases. Looked up from germline, CDR1 is SGHDN and CDR2 is FVKESK. Unmatched junction bases numbered 5, after V lost 4 bases and J lost 8 bases. This CDR3 contains 14 residues. The CDR3: CASSLGTAYSPLHF. The CDR3 coding sequence is TGTGCCAGCAGCCTCGGGACAGCTTATTCACCCCTCCACTTT.